The source of this TCR beta chain is a study of T cells in Graves' hyperthyroidism and ophthalmopathy. Study-level points and caveats: Prediction of ophthalmopathy progression came a median 6.5 months pre-onset.

Many counts were recorded for this clonotype. Its specificity is not known. TCR beta CDR3 region amplification was performed from RNA transcripts. HTBI primers were used for first-round RT-PCR of the TCR CDR3. TCRdb passed the multiplex PCR reads through MiXCR, listing each CDR3 protein once. The table records fewer than 750,000 distinct CDR3 sequences, 14% to 15% of them present only once. Trimming removed 5 bases at V and 5 bases at J, with 18 bases between. CDR3 length: 15 amino acids. Germline V gene lookup returns CDR1 LNHDA and CDR2 SQIVND (reference sequence). Each ophthalmopathy patient scored at least 3 on the Clinical Activity Score and at least 4 on NOSPECS grade, with duration under 3 months. Exclusions: uncontrolled infection, other autoimmune disease, pregnancy, lactation. Diagnosis relied on clinical symptoms, serum thyroxine and TRAb, thyroid ultrasound and orbital computed tomography.

The genes are TRBV19 and TRBJ1-1, with D maybe TRBD1 (5 bases). Sequencing was done on a sample of blood. The receptor's source is a woman aged 40 to 50 with Graves' ophthalmopathy. CDR3: CASSAKWGGTTEAFF. CDR3 coding DNA: TGTGCCAGTAGTGCTAAGTGGGGGGGTACGACTGAAGCTTTCTTT.